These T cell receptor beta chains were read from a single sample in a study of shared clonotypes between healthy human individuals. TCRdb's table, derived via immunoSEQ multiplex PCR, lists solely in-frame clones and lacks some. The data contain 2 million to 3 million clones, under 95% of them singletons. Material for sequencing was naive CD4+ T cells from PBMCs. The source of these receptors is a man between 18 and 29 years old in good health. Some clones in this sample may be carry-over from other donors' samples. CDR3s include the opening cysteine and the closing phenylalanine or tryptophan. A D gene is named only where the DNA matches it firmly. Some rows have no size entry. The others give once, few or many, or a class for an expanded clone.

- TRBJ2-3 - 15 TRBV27 CASRAGRAGTDTQYF TGTGCCAGCAGGGCGGGCAGGGCCGGAACAGATACGCAGTATTTT
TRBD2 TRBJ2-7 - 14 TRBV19 CASSYFAGGDEQYF TGTGCCAGTAGTTATTTCGCGGGAGGCGACGAGCAGTACTTC
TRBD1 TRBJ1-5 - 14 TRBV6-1 CASRRQGGNQPQHF TGTGCCAGCAGAAGACAGGGGGGCAATCAGCCCCAGCATTTT
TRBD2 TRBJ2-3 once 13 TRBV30 CAWSAGSTDTQYF TGTGCCTGGTCAGCGGGAAGCACAGATACGCAGTATTTT
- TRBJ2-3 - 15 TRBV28 CASSLRQGVADTQYF TGTGCCAGCAGTTTGCGGCAGGGAGTAGCAGATACGCAGTATTTT
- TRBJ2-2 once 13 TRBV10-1 CASSEHPTGELFF TGCGCCAGCAGTGAGCACCCGACCGGGGAGCTGTTTTTT
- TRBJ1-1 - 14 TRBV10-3 CAIREQKPGTEAFF TGTGCCATCAGGGAGCAGAAGCCGGGGACTGAAGCTTTCTTT
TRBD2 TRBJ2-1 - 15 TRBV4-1 CASSQDGLAYNEQFF TGCGCCAGCAGCCAAGACGGACTAGCGTACAATGAGCAGTTCTTC
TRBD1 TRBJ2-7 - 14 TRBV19 CASRSSDRDYEQYF TGTGCCAGCAGGAGCAGCGACAGGGACTACGAGCAGTACTTC
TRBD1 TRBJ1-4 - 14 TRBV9 CASSVTGNNEKLFF TGTGCCAGCAGCGTGACAGGGAATAATGAAAAACTGTTTTTT
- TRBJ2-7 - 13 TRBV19 CASSMQVEDEQYF TGTGCCAGTAGTATGCAGGTTGAGGACGAGCAGTACTTC
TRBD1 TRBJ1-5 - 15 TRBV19 CASNDRGFGAQPQHF TGTGCCAGTAACGACAGGGGGTTCGGAGCTCAGCCCCAGCATTTT
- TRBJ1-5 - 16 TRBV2 CASNRIPDLGDQPQHF TGTGCCAGCAACCGGATACCAGACCTGGGCGATCAGCCCCAGCATTTT
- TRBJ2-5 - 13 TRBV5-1 CASSWGVAETQYF TGCGCCAGCAGCTGGGGGGTTGCGGAGACCCAGTACTTC
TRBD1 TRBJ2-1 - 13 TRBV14 CASSPWDSNEQFF TGTGCCAGCAGCCCCTGGGACAGCAATGAGCAGTTCTTC
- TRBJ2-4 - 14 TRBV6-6 CASSLVKGGNIQYF TGTGCCAGCAGTTTGGTAAAGGGGGGAAACATTCAGTACTTC
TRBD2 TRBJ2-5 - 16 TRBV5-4 CASSTRTSRGTKTQYF TGTGCCAGCAGCACTAGGACTAGTCGGGGGACGAAGACCCAGTACTTC
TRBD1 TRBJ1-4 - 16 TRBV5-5 CASSLRGTGANEKLFF TGTGCCAGCAGCTTGAGGGGGACAGGGGCTAATGAAAAACTGTTTTTT
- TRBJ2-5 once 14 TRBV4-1 CASSQPTTPETQYF TGCGCCAGCAGCCAACCAACGACGCCAGAGACCCAGTACTTC
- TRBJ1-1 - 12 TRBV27 CASRTSPREAFF TGTGCCAGCCGAACGTCTCCAAGGGAAGCTTTCTTT
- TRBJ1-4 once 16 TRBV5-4 CASSSPKSDGGEKLFF TGTGCCAGCAGCTCCCCCAAAAGTGACGGGGGGGAAAAACTGTTTTTT
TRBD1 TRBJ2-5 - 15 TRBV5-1 CASSLVGTGQETQYF TGCGCCAGCAGCTTGGTTGGGACAGGGCAAGAGACCCAGTACTTC
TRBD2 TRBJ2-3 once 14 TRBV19 CASSASGTRYTQYF TGTGCCAGTAGTGCTAGCGGGACAAGATATACGCAGTATTTT
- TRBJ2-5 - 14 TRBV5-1 CASSLDVGKETQYF TGCGCCAGCAGCTTGGATGTCGGGAAAGAGACCCAGTACTTC
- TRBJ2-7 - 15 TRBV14 CASSQGPAKGYEQYF TGTGCCAGCAGCCAAGGTCCTGCGAAGGGTTACGAGCAGTACTTC
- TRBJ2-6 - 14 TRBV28 CATSMHEGVGVLTF TGTGCCACTTCAATGCACGAGGGGGTCGGAGTCCTGACTTTC